The clone carrying this T cell receptor beta chain appeared a single time. Its target is unknown. Deep was the level at which the assay was run. Measured with immunoSEQ multiplex PCR; TCRdb has only the in-frame clones, and not every one. The sample consists of 2 million to 2.5 million clones, approximately 95% of them appearing once. This sample is part of a study of shared clonotypes between healthy human individuals. Study details: Three CD4 naive, three CD4 memory, two CD8 naive and one CD8 memory plate were used per donor.

Germline values: CDR1 LNHNV, CDR2 YYDKDF (reference sequence). J was trimmed by 3 bases and V by 4 bases; bases with no gene match: 18. The CDR3 contains 19 residues. Study conclusions and caveats: At large depth, rarefaction still showed sorted-subset sequencing to be incomplete.

The clonotype comes from a young man in good health. The sample comprised naive CD4+ T cells sorted from blood. Subset: CD45RA+ positively selected. The rearrangement joins TRBV15 to TRBJ1-3, with 7 bases matching TRBD1. CDR3 sequence reads: CATSTSSGTVILSGNTIYF. The CDR3 DNA sequence: TGTGCCACCAGCACATCATCCGGGACAGTAATTCTCAGTGGAAACACCATATATTTT. The full variable domain, its missing parts supplied by reference TRBV15 and TRBJ1-3, is DAMVIQNPRYQVTQFGKPVTLSCSQTLNHNVMYWYQQKSSQAPKLLFHYYDKDFNNEADTPDNFQSRRPNTSFCFLDIRSPGLGDTAMYLCATSTSSGTVILSGNTIYFGEGSWLTVV.